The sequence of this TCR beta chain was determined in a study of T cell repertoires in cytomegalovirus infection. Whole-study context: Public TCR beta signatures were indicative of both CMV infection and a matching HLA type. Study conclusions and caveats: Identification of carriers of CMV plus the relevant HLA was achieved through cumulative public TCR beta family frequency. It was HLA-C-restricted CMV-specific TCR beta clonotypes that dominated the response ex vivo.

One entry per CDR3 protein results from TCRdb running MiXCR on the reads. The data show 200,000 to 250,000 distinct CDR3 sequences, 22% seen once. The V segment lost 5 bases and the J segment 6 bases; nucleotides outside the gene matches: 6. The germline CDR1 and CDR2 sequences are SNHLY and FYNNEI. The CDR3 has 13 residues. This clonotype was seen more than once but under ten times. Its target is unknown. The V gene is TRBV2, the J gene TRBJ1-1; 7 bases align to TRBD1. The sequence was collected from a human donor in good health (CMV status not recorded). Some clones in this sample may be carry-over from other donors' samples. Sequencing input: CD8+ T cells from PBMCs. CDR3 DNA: TGTGCCAGCAGTAGCCAGACAGGGTCTGAAGCTTTCTTT. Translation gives CASSSQTGSEAFF. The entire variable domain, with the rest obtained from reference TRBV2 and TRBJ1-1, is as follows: EPEVTQTPSHQVTQMGQEVILRCVPISNHLYFYWYRQILGQKVEFLVSFYNNEISEKSEIFDDQFSVERPDGSNFTLKIRSTKLEDSAMYFCASSSQTGSEAFFGQGTRLTVV.